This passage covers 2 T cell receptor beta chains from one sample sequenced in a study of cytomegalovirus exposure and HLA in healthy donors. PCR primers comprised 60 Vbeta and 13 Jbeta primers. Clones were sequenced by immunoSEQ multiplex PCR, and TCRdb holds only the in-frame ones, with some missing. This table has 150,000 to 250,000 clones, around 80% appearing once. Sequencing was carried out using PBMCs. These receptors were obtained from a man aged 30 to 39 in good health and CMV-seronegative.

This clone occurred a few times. DNA for the CDR3: TGTGCCAGCAGCGCTAGCGTAGGGGAGCTGTTTTTT. It is translated as CASSASVGELFF. The chain has TRBV25-1 and TRBJ2-2; a weak D match, TRBD2 (6 bases). This CDR3 contains 12 residues. Trimming pared 6 bases from V and 8 bases from J, leaving 10 bases between. The germline V gene has CDR1 MGHDK and CDR2 SYGVNS.

This CDR3 reads CASSARSIRSYNEQFF. As DNA, the CDR3 is TGTGCCAGCAGTGCCCGGAGTATTAGGTCCTACAATGAGCAGTTCTTC. This chain joins TRBV6-1 and TRBJ2-1; no clear D. Per the germline V gene, CDR1 is MNHNS and CDR2 is SASEGT. V shed 4 bases and J shed 1 base, with 14 bases lying between them. CDR3 length: 16 residues.